The 30 T cell receptor beta chains reported below all come from one sample, sequenced in a study of T cells in Graves' hyperthyroidism and ophthalmopathy. Using RNA transcripts as the source, TCR beta CDR3 regions were amplified. Using the HTBI primer set, a first-round RT-PCR was run on the TCR CDR3. TCRdb ran MiXCR on the multiplex PCR reads and lists one entry per CDR3 protein. The data show just under 750,000 distinct CDR3 sequences, around a third seen once. The sequencing input was blood. The origin of the receptors is a woman in her 40s with Graves' hyperthyroidism.

About this clonotype itself: A read error is possible here, since a much larger clone lies one base away. The genes are TRBV19 and TRBJ2-7; 12 bases align to TRBD1. The CDR3 extends over 15 amino acids. CDR1 is LNHDA, CDR2 SQIVND, per germline (reference sequence). V shed 1 base and J 5 bases; nucleotides not matched to a gene: 3. This chain's CDR3 is CASSIVGTGGHEQYF. The CDR3 region has the DNA TGTGCCAGTAGTATAGTTGGGACAGGGGGCCACGAGCAGTACTTC. Combining the CDR3 with reference TRBV19 and TRBJ2-7 gives the whole variable domain DGGITQSPKYLFRKEGQNVTLSCEQNLNHDAMYWYRQDPGQGLRLIYYSQIVNDFQKGDIAEGYSVSREKKESFPLTVTSAQKNPTAFYLCASSIVGTGGHEQYFGPGTRLTVT.

This clonotype has at least ten counts. The rearrangement joins TRBV5-4 to TRBJ2-6; D is unresolved. Germline V gene sequence: CDR1 SGHNT, CDR2 YYREEE (reference sequence). Trimming shortened V by 2 bases and J by 2 bases, and 8 bases separated the two germline ends. The CDR3 runs to 15 residues. The CDR3 DNA reads TGTGCCAGCAGCTTAGATGTCCCTGGGGCCAACGTCCTGACTTTC. Amino acids: CASSLDVPGANVLTF.

The rearrangement links TRBV6-2 or TRBV6-3 to TRBJ1-1; 7 bases are shared with TRBD1. With V trimmed by 10 bases and J by 5 bases, 7 bases remained unmatched. Germline V gene lookup returns CDR1 MNHEY and CDR2 SVGEGT. This CDR3 has 12 amino acids. The DNA for the CDR3 is TGTGCCACCTGGGACAGCAAGACTGAAGCTTTCTTT. Translation: CATWDSKTEAFF.

This clonotype was detected many times. The genes are TRBV19 and TRBJ1-2; D not resolved. V was shortened by 7 bases and J by 3 bases, with 15 bases between the two germline ends. Germline CDR1 is LNHDA and CDR2 is SQIVND (reference sequence). The CDR3 length is 14 residues. The CDR3 DNA sequence: TGTGCCAGTATCCCGGGCCTCGGCCACTATGGCTACACCTTC. Residues: CASIPGLGHYGYTF.

In regard to this clonotype: A clone one base away is much larger, so this may be a read error. The chain has TRBV6-5 and TRBJ1-6, with 8 bases matching TRBD1. The germline gives CDR1 MNHEY, CDR2 SVGAGI. V lost 10 bases, J lost 7 bases, and 9 bases stayed unmatched. This CDR3 contains 14 residues. CDR3 loop: CAIRGTGTNSPLHF. The CDR3 coding sequence is TGTGCCATCAGAGGGACAGGTACCAATTCACCCCTCCACTTT.

The chain links TRBV6-5 to TRBJ2-2; 10 positions match TRBD2. This CDR3 comprises 18 residues. Germline V gene lookup returns CDR1 MNHEY and CDR2 SVGAGI. V trimming: 0 bases; J trimming: 4 bases; junction bases outside the gene matches: 8. The CDR3 sequence: CASSYSRSGRAATGELFF. DNA of the CDR3: TGTGCCAGCAGTTACTCTCGGAGCGGGAGGGCCGCCACCGGGGAGCTGTTTTTT.

The chain links TRBV6-2 or TRBV6-3 to TRBJ1-2, with D perhaps matching TRBD1 (5 bases). The CDR3 covers 15 residues. The ends were cut back, 2 bases at V and 4 bases at J, with 14 bases in the middle. Germline-derived CDR1 and CDR2 are MNHEY and SVGEGT. CDR3 bases: TGTGCCAGCAGTTACGATACAGGAGCCGCCTATGGCTACACCTTC. This codes for CASSYDTGAAYGYTF.

The CDR3 loop reads CASSFVGDEQYF. The CDR3 nucleotides are TGTGCCAGCAGTTTTGTTGGGGACGAGCAGTACTTC. The chain is built from TRBV7-9 and TRBJ2-7; D gene uncertain. CDR3 length equals 12 residues. Deletions cut 6 bases from V and 5 bases from J, with 11 bases between. CDR1 SEHNR and CDR2 FQNEAQ come from the germline V gene (reference sequence).

Worth noting for this clonotype: Since a much larger clone is just one base distant, this may be a read error. The chain carries TRBV10-3 and TRBJ1-2; D gene uncertain. V dropped 2 bases and J dropped 6 bases, with 16 bases sitting between them. The CDR3 contains 15 residues. Germline values: CDR1 ENHRY, CDR2 SYGVKD. In DNA form, the CDR3 reads TGTGCCATCAGTGAGCCCGGGCCAGATGAAAATGGCTACACCTTC. This sequence encodes CAISEPGPDENGYTF.

Only a few counts were recorded for this clonotype. The chain combines TRBV10-3 with TRBJ1-5; no definite D call. V was shortened by 2 bases and J by 0 bases, with 8 bases between the two germline ends. The CDR3 sequence is 15 residues long. Germline V gene data show CDR1 as ENHRY and CDR2 as SYGVKD. The DNA of the CDR3 is TGTGCCATCAGTGAGGGGCAGCTTAGCAATCAGCCCCAGCATTTT. It is translated as CAISEGQLSNQPQHF.

This clonotype was seen at least ten times. V is TRBV5-5 and J is TRBJ2-7; a possible D gene is TRBD2 (5 bases). V was pared by 0 bases and J by 6 bases, with 13 bases between. This CDR3 is 14 amino acids long. Germline CDR1 is SGHKS and CDR2 is YYEKEE (reference sequence). The CDR3: CASSLASERSEQYF. CDR3 DNA sequence: TGTGCCAGCAGCTTGGCCTCTGAGCGGTCCGAGCAGTACTTC.

Worth noting for this clonotype: The conserved phenylalanine or tryptophan is not found at the CDR3 terminus, so this likely reflects a read error. The V and J genes are TRBV29-1 and TRBJ1-1, with 11 bases that match TRBD1. The CDR3 totals 13 residues. The trim removed 7 bases at V and 5 bases at J, leaving 6 bases unmatched. Germline V gives CDR1 SQVTM, CDR2 ANQGSEA. The CDR3 DNA reads TGCAGCGGTGGACAGGGGGCGGGGACTGAAGCTTTCCTT. It encodes CSGGQGAGTEAFL.

The gene calls are TRBV20-1 and TRBJ2-7; D call uncertain. There are 11 residues in the CDR3. Germline loops: CDR1 DFQATT, CDR2 SNEGSKA (reference sequence). The CDR3 DNA sequence: TGCAGCGTTGGGCGACCCTACGAGCAGTACTTC. Encoded protein: CSVGRPYEQYF.

This clonotype was found many times. The V gene is TRBV6-5, the J gene TRBJ1-5; tentatively, D is TRBD1 (6 bases). V was cut by 5 bases and J by 1 base, with 12 bases left in between. The germline CDR1 and CDR2 sequences are MNHEY and SVGAGI. The CDR3 contains 15 residues. The CDR3 loop is CASSRGQRSNQPQHF. The DNA of the CDR3 is TGTGCCAGCAGTCGAGGACAGCGAAGCAATCAGCCCCAGCATTTT.

The sample holds many counts of this clonotype. V gene TRBV10-3 combines with J gene TRBJ1-6; 7 bases align to TRBD1. The germline V gene encodes CDR1 ENHRY and CDR2 SYGVKD. Trimming at V came to 5 bases and at J to 9 bases, leaving 7 bases not matched to a gene. The CDR3 has 14 residues. The CDR3 here is CAISSGTVGSPLHF. The CDR3 coding sequence is TGTGCCATCAGTAGCGGGACAGTCGGTTCACCCCTCCACTTT.

V and J are TRBV6-6 and TRBJ2-7; 12 bases fit TRBD2. The germline V gene has CDR1 MNHNY and CDR2 SVGAGI (reference sequence). The CDR3 spans 15 residues. The junction had 4 bases not matched to a gene; V was cut back by 5 bases and J by 2 bases. Here the CDR3 reads CASSRTSGEAYEQYF. CDR3 nucleotides: TGTGCCAGCAGTAGGACTAGCGGGGAGGCCTACGAGCAGTACTTC.

The chain's CDR3 is CASSLAGSGVNTGELFF. The CDR3 DNA sequence: TGTGCCAGCAGCTTAGCTGGTAGCGGTGTTAACACCGGGGAGCTGTTTTTT. This chain joins TRBV7-8 and TRBJ2-2; the D gene is possibly TRBD2 (6 bases). Trimming stripped 0 bases from V and 2 bases from J, with 13 bases between. Germline lookup yields CDR1 SGHVS and CDR2 FQNEAQ. The CDR3 is 17 residues long.

This rearrangement joins TRBV29-1 to TRBJ1-5; a weak D match, TRBD1 (5 bases). CDR3 length equals 15 residues. V lost 3 bases and J lost 5, with 17 bases in between. Germline lookup yields CDR1 SQVTM and CDR2 ANQGSEA. The CDR3 nucleotides are TGCAGCGTTGACGACGGGGCGGCGGGGGATCAGCCCCAGCATTTT. Amino acids: CSVDDGAAGDQPQHF.

This clonotype has only a few counts. The rearrangement joins TRBV12-3 or TRBV12-4 to TRBJ1-1, with a possible D match to TRBD1 (6 bases). Trimming stripped 3 bases from V and 2 bases from J, with 10 bases between. This CDR3 is 14 amino acids long. The CDR3 bases are TGTGCCAGCAGTTTTTATGGGGGCAACACTGAAGCTTTCTTT. This sequence encodes CASSFYGGNTEAFF.

This clonotype was recorded a few times. CDR3 coding DNA: TGCAGTGCAGTTCAGGGGGCGAATCAGCCCCAGCATTTT. Protein sequence: CSAVQGANQPQHF. V is TRBV20-1 and J is TRBJ1-5; 8 bases map to TRBD1. Per the germline V gene, CDR1 is DFQATT and CDR2 is SNEGSKA (reference sequence). The CDR3 runs 13 residues. The trim removed 6 bases at V and 4 bases at J, leaving 5 bases unmatched.

The chain combines TRBV24-1 with TRBJ1-4; D remains ambiguous. Per germline, CDR1 KGHDR and CDR2 SFDVKD. V was pared by 3 bases and J by 5 bases, with 15 bases between. This CDR3 is 16 amino acids long. The CDR3 DNA follows: TGTGCCACCAGTGATCGACTAGCGGGAGGCAATGAAAAACTGTTTTTT. It is translated as CATSDRLAGGNEKLFF.

This chain uses TRBV7-6 with TRBJ1-5; 7 bases fit TRBD1. The CDR3 spans 18 residues. CDR1 is SGHVS and CDR2 is FNYEAQ in the germline V gene. With 1 base clipped from V and 4 bases from J, the junction kept 13 bases outside the gene matches. The CDR3 loop reads CASSLGGTGDFRNQPQHF. The CDR3 DNA reads TGTGCCAGCAGCTTAGGTGGTACAGGGGATTTCAGGAATCAGCCCCAGCATTTT.

In its sample, this clonotype was seen many times. The CDR3 DNA follows: TGTGCCAGCAGCTTATTCGGGCAGCTGAACACTGAAGCTTTCTTT. It yields the protein CASSLFGQLNTEAFF. The chain combines TRBV7-3 with TRBJ1-1; the D is unclear. Trimming cost V 2 bases and J 0 bases, with 10 bases left between them. In germline, CDR1 is SGHTA, CDR2 FQGTGA. The CDR3 length is 15 residues. The whole variable domain, filled in from reference TRBV7-3 and TRBJ1-1, reads GAGVSQTPSNKVTEKGKYVELRCDPISGHTALYWYRQSLGQGPEFLIYFQGTGAADDSGLPNDRFFAVRPEGSVSTLKIQRTERGDSAVYLCASSLFGQLNTEAFFGQGTRLTVV.

This clonotype was seen only a few times. This chain links TRBV7-9 with TRBJ2-7; D may be TRBD1 (6 bases). From germline, CDR1 is SEHNR and CDR2 FQNEAQ (reference sequence). CDR3 length: 14 residues. The germline V and J ends were trimmed by 0 bases and 7 bases, with 13 bases remaining between them. As DNA, the CDR3 is TGTGCCAGCAGCTTAGCGGGGGCGGCTGGGGAGCAGTACTTC. Encoded protein: CASSLAGAAGEQYF.

J is TRBJ1-1 and V is TRBV29-1; no firm D call. The CDR3 is 13 residues long. Deletions cut 0 bases from V and 2 bases from J, with 7 bases between. The germline gives CDR1 SQVTM, CDR2 ANQGSEA. CDR3: CSVEDRVNTEAFF. DNA for the CDR3: TGCAGCGTTGAAGACCGGGTAAACACTGAAGCTTTCTTT. Full variable domain (missing parts from reference TRBV29-1 and TRBJ1-1): SAVISQKPSRDICQRGTSLTIQCQVDSQVTMMFWYRQQPGQSLTLIATANQGSEATYESGFVIDKFPISRPNLTFSTLTVSNMSPEDSSIYLCSVEDRVNTEAFFGQGTRLTVV.

This clonotype was detected many times. The rearrangement links TRBV7-2 to TRBJ1-2, with D possibly TRBD1 on 6 matching bases. The CDR3 totals 13 residues. The germline CDR1 and CDR2 sequences are SGHTA and FQGNSA. The V end was cut by 5 bases, the J end by 3 bases, with 10 bases between. The CDR3 DNA reads as TGTGCCAGCAGCCGACAGGACCACTATGGCTACACCTTC. This codes for CASSRQDHYGYTF.

This clonotype has more than one count but fewer than ten. The J gene is TRBJ1-2, the V gene TRBV6-5; a weak D match, TRBD1 (6 bases). CDR1 and CDR2 (germline): MNHEY, SVGAGI. The CDR3 runs to 14 residues. The V end was cut by 1 base, the J end by 8 bases, with 14 bases between. The CDR3: CASSYLDSQGGYTF. The CDR3, as DNA: TGTGCCAGCAGTTACTTGGACAGTCAAGGAGGCTACACCTTC.

The rearrangement uses TRBV9 and TRBJ1-5; weak D call: TRBD1 (5 bases). The V end lost 4 bases, the J end lost 5 bases, and 16 bases lay between the germline ends. The CDR3 has 15 residues. Germline-derived CDR1 and CDR2 are SGDLS and YYNGEE. CDR3 nucleotide sequence: TGTGCCAGCAGCCAAGAATGGGGCGGGGATCAGCCCCAGCATTTT. Its translation: CASSQEWGGDQPQHF.

Worth noting for this clonotype: This may arise from a read error, as a much more abundant clone is one base away. The final CDR3 position lacks the conserved phenylalanine or tryptophan, pointing to a likely read error. V usage is TRBV7-2 and J usage is TRBJ1-6; TRBD1 might be the D (5 bases). The V and J ends lost 5 bases and 11 bases respectively, with 13 bases between them. The germline gives CDR1 SGHTA, CDR2 FQGNSA. This CDR3 has 13 residues. DNA of the CDR3: TGTGCCAGCAGCCCCGACAGAAGTGCACCCCTCCACTCT. It is translated as CASSPDRSAPLHS.

The chain couples TRBV7-9 to TRBJ2-7; 7 bases align to TRBD1. Trimming at V came to 6 bases and at J to 11 bases, leaving 10 bases not matched to a gene. Looked up from germline, CDR1 is SEHNR and CDR2 is FQNEAQ (reference sequence). This CDR3 comprises 12 residues. The CDR3 nucleotides read TGTGCCAGCAGTGAGCAACAGGGGCGGGAGTACTTC. Its translation is CASSEQQGREYF.